This TCR beta chain derives from a study of regulatory T cells in long-lasting Graves disease. This clonotype came up many times. Its target is unknown. CDR3 length equals 17 residues. The V segment lost 6 bases and the J segment 5 bases; nucleotides outside the gene matches: 11. CDR1 is MDHEN, CDR2 SYDVKM, per germline. Time point defined: newly diagnosed GD, antithyroid drugs for less than 3 months. Following extraction of RNA from PBMCs, that RNA was used to make the TCR library. Study results and caveats: The study found TRBV28, TRBJ1-2 and TRBJ2-5 favored in persistent disease. Accuracy was possibly reduced by small sample size.

With iRepertoire HTBI primers and Arm-PCR of CDR3 regions, TCR beta libraries were built. TCRdb analysed the multiplex PCR reads with MiXCR anew, one entry per CDR3 protein. The sample includes approximately 560,000 distinct CDR3 sequences, 16% of them seen just once. The same sample was also studied in work on T cells in Graves' hyperthyroidism and ophthalmopathy. That report notes: In the first-round RT-PCR of the TCR CDR3, the HTBI primer set was used. A model using 13 V-J features told ophthalmopathy apart from stable hyperthyroidism.

The source material was peripheral blood mononuclear cells (PBMCs), sampled at new diagnosis, from a patient treated with antithyroid drugs. This receptor was taken from a man aged 18 to 30 with Graves disease. The genes are TRBV28 and TRBJ2-1; 12 bases agree with TRBD2. The CDR3 loop reads CASSPNLGLAGNNEQFF. The CDR3 coding sequence is TGTGCCAGCAGCCCCAACCTCGGACTAGCGGGGAACAATGAGCAGTTCTTC.